This T cell receptor beta chain was identified in a study of blood T cell repertoires in COVID-19 (TCRdb year 2020). At the level of the whole study: Samples from collaborators originated in the United States, Italy and Spain and spanned both the acute and convalescent phases of COVID-19. Sample metadata almost always included a de-identified subject ID, COVID-19 status, age in years and sex. The repertoires were released in a freely available public database meant as a resource for research on the immune response to SARS-CoV-2. The samples were drawn from two sources: the first 160 participants of the ongoing ImmuneRACE study, and over 1,000 subjects contributed by 6 global collaborators. The prospective study material was composed of cDNA or gDNA derived from T cells, B-cell-depleted T cells, or PBMCs. Where available, HLA class I and class II types were obtained from metadata supplied by the sample provider rather than from assay-based typing. The dataset comprised deeply sampled blood TCRbeta repertoires from subjects exposed to, actively infected with, or recovered from COVID-19.

Here is what the overall study found, with its caveats: How much clinical and demographic metadata was included differed by source and by participant, and the metadata was provided uncurated.

TCRbeta CDR3 regions were amplified from genomic DNA using the immunoSEQ Assay, a bias-controlled multiplex PCR. The study's processing was this. Nucleated cell counts per sample were estimated from amplification of reference gene primers within the assay. To quantify the absolute abundance of each unique TCRbeta CDR3 rearrangement, sequence reads were collapsed and filtered. For each sample, productive Simpson clonality was calculated by taking the square root of Simpson's diversity index across productive rearrangements. The table comes from immuneACCESS by way of TCRdb, which keeps in-frame sequences with V and J called. Part of the clones is missing from these tables; in studies checked, under half for an unresolved V gene and the rest for unknown reasons. The V and J calls and clone size were taken over from that table, and D and trimming were inferred from the DNA. The sample table contains about 220,000 clones; only one count was recorded for 65% to 90% of them. Clones ranked in the top ten supply 2% to 3% of the sample.

CDR1 SGHTA and CDR2 FQGNSA were looked up in the germline V gene. V is cut back by 1 base and J by 6 bases, with 6 bases in the junction unmatched. Taken from cysteine to phenylalanine, the CDR3 has 15 residues. The retained sequence is limited to the CDR3, 45 bases, with the frame set at the first base. Regarding this clone: Its specific antigen is unknown. Base qualities are not at hand, and no much larger clone is one base apart.

In Seattle, one collaborating source enrolled patients while the infection was active and tracked those patients longitudinally over the course of disease. Whole blood was collected in K2EDTA tubes by collaborating institutions according to the institutions' own protocols. For TCRbeta analysis, collaborators shipped samples as frozen whole blood, isolated PBMCs, or DNA extracted from either of those sample types. The sample consisted of peripheral blood. The sequence was obtained from an older woman with COVID-19, enrolled during active disease. The chain is encoded by TRBV7-2 joined to TRBJ2-1; 7 nucleotides in the junction match TRBD2. The DNA sequence reads TGTGCCAGCAGCTTAGATAGCGGGTTGGGCAATGAGCAGTTCTTC. The resulting protein is CASSLDSGLGNEQFF.